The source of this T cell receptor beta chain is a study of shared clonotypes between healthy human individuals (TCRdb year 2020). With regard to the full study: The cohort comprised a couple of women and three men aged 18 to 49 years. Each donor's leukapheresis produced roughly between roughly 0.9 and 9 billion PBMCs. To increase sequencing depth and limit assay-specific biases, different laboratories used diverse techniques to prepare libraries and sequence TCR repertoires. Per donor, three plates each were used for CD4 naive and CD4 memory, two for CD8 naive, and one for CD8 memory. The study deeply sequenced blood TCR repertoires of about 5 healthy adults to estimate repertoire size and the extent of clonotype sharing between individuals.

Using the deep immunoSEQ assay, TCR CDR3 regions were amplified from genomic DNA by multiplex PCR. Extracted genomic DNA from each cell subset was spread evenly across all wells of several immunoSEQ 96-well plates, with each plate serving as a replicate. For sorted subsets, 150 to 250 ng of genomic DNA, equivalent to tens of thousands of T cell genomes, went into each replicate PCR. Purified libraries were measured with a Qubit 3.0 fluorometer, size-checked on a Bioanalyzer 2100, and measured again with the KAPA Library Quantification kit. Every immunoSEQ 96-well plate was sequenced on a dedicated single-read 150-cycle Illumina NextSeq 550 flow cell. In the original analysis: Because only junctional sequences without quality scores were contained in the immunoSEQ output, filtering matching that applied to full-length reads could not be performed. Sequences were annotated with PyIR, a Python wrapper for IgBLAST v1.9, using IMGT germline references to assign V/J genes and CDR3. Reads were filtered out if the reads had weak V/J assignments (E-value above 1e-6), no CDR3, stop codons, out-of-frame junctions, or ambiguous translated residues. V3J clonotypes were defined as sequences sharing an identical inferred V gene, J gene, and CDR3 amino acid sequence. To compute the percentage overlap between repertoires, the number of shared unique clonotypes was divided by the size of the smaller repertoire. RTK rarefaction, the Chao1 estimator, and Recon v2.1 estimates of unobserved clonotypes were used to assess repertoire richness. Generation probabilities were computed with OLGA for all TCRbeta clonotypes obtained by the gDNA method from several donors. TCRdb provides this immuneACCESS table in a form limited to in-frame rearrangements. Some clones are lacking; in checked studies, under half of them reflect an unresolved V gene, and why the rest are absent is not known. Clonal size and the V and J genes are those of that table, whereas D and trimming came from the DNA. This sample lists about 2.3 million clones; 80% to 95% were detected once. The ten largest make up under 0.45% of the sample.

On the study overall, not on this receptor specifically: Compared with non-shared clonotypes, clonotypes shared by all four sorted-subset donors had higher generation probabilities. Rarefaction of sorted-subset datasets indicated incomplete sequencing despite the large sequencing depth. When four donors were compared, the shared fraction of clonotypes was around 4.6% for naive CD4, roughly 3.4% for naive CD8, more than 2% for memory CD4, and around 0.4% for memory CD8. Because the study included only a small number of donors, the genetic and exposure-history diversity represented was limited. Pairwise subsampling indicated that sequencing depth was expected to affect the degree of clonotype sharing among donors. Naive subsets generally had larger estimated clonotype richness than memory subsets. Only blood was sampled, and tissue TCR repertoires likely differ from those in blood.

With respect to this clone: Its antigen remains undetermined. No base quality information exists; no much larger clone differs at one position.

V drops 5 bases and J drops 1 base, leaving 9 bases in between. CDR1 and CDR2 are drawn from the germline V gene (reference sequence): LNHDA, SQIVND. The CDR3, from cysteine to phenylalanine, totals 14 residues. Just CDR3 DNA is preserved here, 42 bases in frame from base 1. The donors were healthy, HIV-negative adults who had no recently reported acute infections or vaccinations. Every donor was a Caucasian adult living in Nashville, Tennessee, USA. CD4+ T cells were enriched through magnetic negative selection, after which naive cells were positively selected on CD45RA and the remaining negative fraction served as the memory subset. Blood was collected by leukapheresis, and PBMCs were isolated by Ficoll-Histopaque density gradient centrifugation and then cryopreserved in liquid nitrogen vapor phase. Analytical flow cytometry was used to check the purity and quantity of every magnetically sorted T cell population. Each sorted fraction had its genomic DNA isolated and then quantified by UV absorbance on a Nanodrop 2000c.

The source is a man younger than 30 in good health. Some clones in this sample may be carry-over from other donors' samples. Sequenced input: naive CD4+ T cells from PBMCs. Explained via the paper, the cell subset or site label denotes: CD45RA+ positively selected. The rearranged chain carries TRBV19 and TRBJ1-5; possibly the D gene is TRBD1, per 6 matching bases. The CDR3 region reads CASSSTGSNQPQHF. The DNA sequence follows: TGTGCCAGTAGTTCAACAGGGAGCAATCAGCCCCAGCATTTT.